The present TCR beta chain was sequenced within a study of early T cells in non-severe SARS-CoV-2 infection. The table lists this clonotype with many counts. MiXCR, run by TCRdb on the 5' RACE reads, gives a single entry per CDR3 protein. The sample lists roughly 56,000 distinct CDR3 sequences, roughly 13% seen once, with approximately 10% in the top ten. The V gene end was trimmed by 4 bases and the J gene end by 9 bases; junction bases not matched to a gene: 6. Germline V gives CDR1 SGHRS, CDR2 YFSETQ. The CDR3 runs 14 residues. This TCR was sampled from an adult who was a healthcare worker with PCR-confirmed SARS-CoV-2 infection or an uninfected control (not recorded which). The source material was whole blood. This chain joins TRBV5-1 and TRBJ2-1; 11 bases are a match to TRBD1. The CDR3 nucleotides read TGCGCCAGCAGCCTCAGGACAGGGGGCAGTGAGCAGTTCTTC. Translated: CASSLRTGGSEQFF.